This is a list of T cell receptor beta chains from one sample in a study of cytomegalovirus exposure and HLA in healthy donors. The data were produced by immunoSEQ multiplex PCR, yet TCRdb's version contains in-frame clones alone and is incomplete. The data show 150,000 or so clones, approximately 80% seen once. Sequencing input: PBMCs. The receptors were gathered from a man aged 50 to 60 in good health and CMV-seropositive. CDR3s include the opening cysteine and the closing phenylalanine or tryptophan. A D gene is named only where the DNA matches it firmly. Not every row has a clone size; where given, it reads once, few, many or a size class.

size	V	J	D	CDR3	DNA
few	TRBV7-2	TRBJ2-2	TRBD2	CASSFSSGGNTGELFF	TGTGCCAGCAGCTTCTCTAGCGGGGGGAACACCGGGGAGCTGTTTTTT
NA	TRBV14	TRBJ1-6	TRBD1	CASSQDVLLTGAPLHF	TGTGCCAGCAGCCAAGATGTCCTCCTGACAGGGGCACCCCTCCACTTT
NA	TRBV5-8	TRBJ2-7	NA	CASTEAGMHRGEQYF	TGTGCCAGCACCGAAGCGGGTATGCACAGGGGCGAGCAGTACTTC
few	TRBV4-2	TRBJ2-5	TRBD1	CASSQAGDRGVETQYF	TGTGCCAGCAGCCAAGCGGGGGACAGGGGTGTCGAGACCCAGTACTTC
NA	TRBV10-3	TRBJ2-1	NA	CAIGPKTGLYNEQFF	TGTGCCATCGGGCCGAAAACAGGGTTATACAATGAGCAGTTCTTC
NA	TRBV7-9	TRBJ1-2	NA	CASSFDLDGVGGYTF	TGTGCCAGCAGCTTTGATTTGGACGGGGTCGGGGGCTACACCTTC
NA	TRBV11-3	TRBJ2-2	NA	CVSSLNRDTAGELFF	TGTGTCAGCAGCTTAAACAGGGATACGGCCGGGGAGCTGTTTTTT
few	TRBV10-2	TRBJ2-2	TRBD1	CASSYRTGQTGELFF	TGCGCCAGCAGCTATCGGACAGGGCAGACCGGGGAGCTGTTTTTT
NA	TRBV5-4	TRBJ1-2	NA	CASSLAAAVTNYGYTF	TGTGCCAGCAGCTTGGCCGCGGCAGTTACTAACTATGGCTACACCTTC
NA	TRBV6-1	TRBJ1-1	TRBD1	CASSTGQVLTEAFF	TGTGCCAGCAGCACGGGACAGGTCCTCACTGAAGCTTTCTTT
NA	TRBV6-6	TRBJ2-7	TRBD1	CASSKDRAYEQYF	TGTGCCAGCAGTAAGGACAGGGCCTACGAGCAGTACTTC
NA	TRBV28	TRBJ1-2	TRBD1	CASRTGALKINYGYTF	TGTGCCAGCAGGACAGGGGCCCTAAAAATTAACTATGGCTACACCTTC
NA	TRBV7-9	TRBJ1-5	NA	CASSPQGSNQPQHF	TGTGCCAGCAGCCCCCAGGGTAGCAATCAGCCCCAGCATTTT
NA	TRBV2	TRBJ2-2	NA	CASGGFTGELFF	TGTGCCAGCGGGGGCTTTACCGGGGAGCTGTTTTTT
few	TRBV2	TRBJ2-7	NA	CASSERYEQYF	TGTGCCAGCAGTGAGAGGTACGAGCAGTACTTC
NA	TRBV4-1	TRBJ2-7	NA	CASSQRVGREAYEQYF	TGCGCCAGCAGCCAACGGGTTGGACGGGAAGCGTACGAGCAGTACTTC
NA	TRBV5-1	TRBJ2-1	TRBD1	CASSSPDRQQFF	TGCGCCAGCAGCTCCCCGGACAGGCAGCAGTTCTTC
few	TRBV19	TRBJ2-1	TRBD2	CASSIGRGAPNEQFF	TGTGCCAGTAGTATAGGGCGGGGGGCGCCCAATGAGCAGTTCTTC
NA	TRBV5-4	TRBJ1-2	TRBD1	CASSLPLDRAGTGYTF	TGTGCCAGCAGCTTACCCCTGGACAGGGCTGGGACTGGCTACACCTTC
NA	TRBV7-9	TRBJ2-1	NA	CAMGGGLYNEQFF	TGTGCCATGGGCGGGGGCCTCTACAATGAGCAGTTCTTC
NA	TRBV30	TRBJ2-3	TRBD2	CAWEASGGAKDTQYF	TGTGCCTGGGAGGCTAGCGGGGGGGCCAAAGATACGCAGTATTTT
NA	TRBV6-5	TRBJ1-1	TRBD1	CASSLENRGRTEAFF	TGTGCCAGCAGTTTAGAAAACAGGGGGCGGACTGAAGCTTTCTTT
NA	TRBV6-5	TRBJ2-7	TRBD2	CASRDVAGHPYEQYF	TGTGCCAGCAGGGATGTAGCGGGCCATCCCTACGAGCAGTACTTC
NA	TRBV4-1	TRBJ1-6	NA	CASSHKTQAGSYNSPLHF	TGCGCCAGCAGCCACAAAACTCAAGCCGGGAGCTATAATTCACCCCTCCACTTT
once	TRBV13	TRBJ2-7	TRBD2	CASSIILSGAAFVEQYF	TGTGCCAGCAGCATTATCCTTAGCGGGGCAGCCTTTGTAGAGCAGTACTTC
NA	TRBV7-2	TRBJ2-1	NA	CASSLAAGYNEQFF	TGTGCCAGCAGCTTAGCTGCAGGTTACAATGAGCAGTTCTTC
NA	TRBV6-5	TRBJ1-1	TRBD1	CASSLGQGHTEAFF	TGTGCCAGCAGCTTGGGACAGGGGCACACTGAAGCTTTCTTT
NA	TRBV10-3	TRBJ2-1	TRBD1	CAISEPTGQGPPYNEQFF	TGTGCCATCAGTGAGCCGACCGGACAGGGGCCCCCCTACAATGAGCAGTTCTTC
NA	TRBV9	TRBJ1-6	NA	CASSVGGWDSPLHF	TGTGCCAGCAGCGTAGGCGGATGGGATTCACCCCTCCACTTT
few	TRBV7-9	TRBJ2-1	NA	CASTVGGNEQFF	TGTGCCAGCACCGTGGGGGGTAATGAGCAGTTCTTC
NA	TRBV2	TRBJ1-1	NA	CASTYRDWATEAFF	TGTGCCAGCACATACCGGGACTGGGCCACTGAAGCTTTCTTT
NA	TRBV13	TRBJ2-5	TRBD2	CASSLRRGAQETQYF	TGTGCCAGCAGCTTACGGCGGGGGGCACAAGAGACCCAGTACTTC
NA	TRBV5-1	TRBJ2-1	TRBD1	CASSLGTGYNEQFF	TGCGCCAGCAGCTTAGGGACAGGATACAATGAGCAGTTCTTC
NA	TRBV11-2	TRBJ2-2	NA	CASSLELAPGELFF	TGTGCCAGCAGCTTAGAGCTGGCACCCGGGGAGCTGTTTTTT
NA	TRBV18	TRBJ2-7	NA	CASSPKSSYEQYF	TGTGCCAGCTCACCAAAGAGCTCCTACGAGCAGTACTTC
NA	TRBV9	TRBJ2-1	TRBD2	CASSAPGGLDYNEQFF	TGTGCCAGCAGCGCCCCGGGGGGACTAGACTACAATGAGCAGTTCTTC
NA	TRBV5-5	TRBJ2-1	NA	CASSPRTVNFYNEQFF	TGTGCCAGCAGCCCTCGGACAGTAAATTTTTACAATGAGCAGTTCTTC
NA	TRBV27	TRBJ1-2	NA	CASSFRGSNYGYTF	TGTGCCAGCAGTTTCAGGGGAAGCAACTATGGCTACACCTTC
NA	TRBV2	TRBJ1-1	NA	CASNRDPNTEAFF	TGTGCCAGCAACAGGGACCCGAACACTGAAGCTTTCTTT
NA	TRBV19	TRBJ2-7	NA	CASSSQQAFTEQYF	TGTGCCAGTAGTAGCCAGCAGGCCTTTACGGAGCAGTACTTC
NA	TRBV5-1	TRBJ2-3	NA	CASSPGSTDTQYF	TGCGCCAGCAGCCCAGGCTCCACAGATACGCAGTATTTT
NA	TRBV4-3	TRBJ1-1	NA	CASSQGGVEAFF	TGCGCCAGCAGCCAAGGGGGGGTTGAAGCTTTCTTT
NA	TRBV7-8	TRBJ1-1	TRBD1	CASSLANDRVNTEAFF	TGTGCCAGCAGCTTAGCGAACGACAGGGTGAACACTGAAGCTTTCTTT
NA	TRBV5-1	TRBJ1-1	NA	CASRFGRDTEAFF	TGCGCCAGCAGGTTCGGCAGGGACACTGAAGCTTTCTTT
NA	TRBV9	TRBJ2-2	TRBD1	CASSVGGEGAISGELFF	TGTGCCAGCAGCGTAGGTGGTGAGGGGGCAATTTCCGGGGAGCTGTTTTTT